The 10 T cell receptor beta chains presented below share a single source sample, sequenced in a study of T cells expressing NK-cell markers. Reanalyzing the 5' RACE reads, TCRdb keeps one entry per CDR3 protein, without DNA. The sample features roughly 700 distinct CDR3 sequences, with 55% to 75% in its top ten. The specimen sequenced was blood T cells: a sorted CD56 or NKG2C T cell subset, CD4+ or CD8+ T cells, or bulk PBMC T cells (not recorded which). These receptors all stem from a woman between 45 and 60 years old in good health.

This clonotype is identified as large from frequency. The rearrangement joins TRBV20-1 to TRBJ2-7; TCRdb indicates TRBD1, and absent DNA this call remains unverified. There are 14 residues in the CDR3. Germline CDR1 and CDR2: DFQATT and SNEGSKA (reference sequence). CDR3 in amino acids: CSARGPLNDYEQYF.

This clonotype ranks as medium-sized in terms of frequency. The chain has TRBV19 and TRBJ2-1; there is no DNA to check the TCRdb D call of TRBD1. Germline V CDR1 and CDR2: LNHDA, SQIVND (reference sequence). This CDR3 has 13 residues. The CDR3: CASSSGTTNEQFF. Variable domain in full (rest from reference TRBV19 and TRBJ2-1): DGGITQSPKYLFRKEGQNVTLSCEQNLNHDAMYWYRQDPGQGLRLIYYSQIVNDFQKGDIAEGYSVSREKKESFPLTVTSAQKNPTAFYLCASSSGTTNEQFFGPGTRLTVL.

Measured by frequency, this clonotype is medium-sized. This chain uses TRBV5-1 with TRBJ2-3; TCRdb's assignment of TRBD1 cannot be checked, as there is no DNA. CDR1 is SGHRS, CDR2 YFSETQ, per germline. The CDR3 spans 15 residues. The CDR3 sequence is CASSIQGTSTDTQYF. The full variable domain, completed using reference TRBV5-1 and TRBJ2-3, is KAGVTQTPRYLIKTRGQQVTLSCSPISGHRSVSWYQQTPGQGLQFLFEYFSETQRNKGNFPGRFSGRQFSNSRSEMNVSTLELGDSALYLCASSIQGTSTDTQYFGPGTRLTVL.

This clonotype is identified as large from frequency. The V gene is TRBV20-1, the J gene TRBJ2-2; TCRdb gives TRBD1 as the D gene, but with no DNA this cannot be confirmed. This CDR3 has 16 amino acids. CDR1 is DFQATT and CDR2 is SNEGSKA in the germline V gene (reference sequence). The CDR3 sequence is CSARDPRAGESGELFF.

V is TRBV12-3 or TRBV12-4 and J is TRBJ1-2. This CDR3 is built from 16 residues. CDR3 sequence: CASSPTTRNANYGYTF.

Considering frequency, this clonotype is medium-sized. The chain joins TRBV20-1 to TRBJ2-5; TCRdb reports TRBD1, a call that lacks DNA to check it against. There are 13 residues in the CDR3. Germline values: CDR1 DFQATT, CDR2 SNEGSKA (reference sequence). This chain's CDR3 is CSARQTGTETQYF.

By frequency, this clonotype is medium-sized. The V and J genes are TRBV5-1 and TRBJ2-5; as DNA is missing, the TRBD2 call by TCRdb cannot be tested. The CDR3 contains 15 residues. CDR1 and CDR2 from the germline V gene are SGHRS and YFSETQ. This CDR3 is CASSLAGENQETQYF.

This chain joins TRBV6-1 and TRBJ2-1; TCRdb indicates TRBD2, and absent DNA this call remains unverified. From germline, CDR1 is MNHNS and CDR2 SASEGT. The CDR3 runs to 16 residues. CDR3 sequence reads: CASSEELAGGVDEQFF.

This clonotype is deemed medium-sized (0.01 to 0.1%) by its frequency. The rearrangement uses TRBV6-5 and TRBJ2-1; TCRdb's D gene call, TRBD2, goes unchecked for lack of DNA. Germline V gene data show CDR1 as MNHEY and CDR2 as SVGAGI. The CDR3 covers 16 residues. The CDR3 protein is CASSFTLAQEGNEQFF.

Considering frequency, this clonotype is medium-sized. CDR3 loop: CASTARDRGAPEAFF. The chain links TRBV19 to TRBJ1-1; TCRdb designates TRBD1, a call that cannot be tested without DNA. The CDR3 runs 15 residues. Germline V CDR1 and CDR2: LNHDA, SQIVND (reference sequence).